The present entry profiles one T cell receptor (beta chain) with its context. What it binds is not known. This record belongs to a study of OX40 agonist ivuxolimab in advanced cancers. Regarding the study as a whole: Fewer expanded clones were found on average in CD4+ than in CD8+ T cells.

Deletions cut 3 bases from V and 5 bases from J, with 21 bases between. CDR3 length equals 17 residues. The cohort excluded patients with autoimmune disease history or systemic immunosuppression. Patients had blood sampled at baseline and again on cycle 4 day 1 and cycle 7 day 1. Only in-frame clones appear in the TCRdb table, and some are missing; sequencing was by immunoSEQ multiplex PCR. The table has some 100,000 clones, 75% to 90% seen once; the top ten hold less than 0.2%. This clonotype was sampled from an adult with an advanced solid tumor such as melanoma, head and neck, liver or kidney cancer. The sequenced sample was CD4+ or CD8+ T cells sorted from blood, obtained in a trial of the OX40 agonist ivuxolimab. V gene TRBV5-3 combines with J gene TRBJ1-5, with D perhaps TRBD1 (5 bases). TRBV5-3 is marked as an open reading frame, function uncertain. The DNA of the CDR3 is TGTGCCAGAAGCTCGACGACAGATACGATAGTGGATCAGCCCCAGCATTTT. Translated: CARSSTTDTIVDQPQHF.